These 22 T cell receptor beta chains originate from one sample sequenced in a study of brain metastases from non-small cell lung cancer. The assay was immunoSEQ multiplex PCR, and TCRdb's table has in-frame clones only and misses some. The sample lists over 2,000 clones; 75% to 85% were seen once. Sequencing used tumor-adjacent normal tissue. The source is a donor at least 40 years old with non-small cell lung cancer.

This clone was seen more than once but under ten times. This chain joins TRBV7-9 and TRBJ1-2; D is perhaps TRBD1 (5 bases). Between the trimmed V and J ends, which lost 3 bases and 6 bases, there was a span of 23 bases. CDR3 length: 17 residues. Germline lookup yields CDR1 SEHNR and CDR2 FQNEAQ (reference sequence). This chain's CDR3 is CASSFQGTRGMEDGYTF. The CDR3 DNA sequence: TGTGCCAGCAGCTTCCAGGGAACCCGGGGTATGGAGGATGGCTACACCTTC.

The chain employs TRBV29-1 and TRBJ2-3, with 12 bases that match TRBD2. This CDR3 comprises 18 residues. The ends lost 1 base at V and 0 bases at J; junction bases unmatched: 8. Germline CDR1 reads SQVTM; CDR2 reads ANQGSEA. The CDR3 region is CSVEGGGLAGYSTDTQYF. The CDR3 DNA follows: TGCAGCGTTGAAGGAGGCGGACTAGCGGGGTACAGCACAGATACGCAGTATTTT.

The rearrangement links TRBV11-3 to TRBJ2-1, with TRBD2 matching over 8 bases. Germline CDR1 is SGHNT and CDR2 is YENEEA. Trimming removed 5 bases from V and 1 base from J; junction bases left unmatched: 4. The CDR3 is 15 amino acids. This CDR3 reads CASSEAGDSYNEQFF. For the CDR3, the DNA is TGTGCCAGCAGCGAAGCGGGAGATTCCTACAATGAGCAGTTCTTC.

In its sample, this clone was seen a few times. This chain links TRBV28 with TRBJ1-5; D may be TRBD1 (6 bases). V gave up 3 bases and J gave up 6 bases, with 9 bases separating them. Germline assignment: CDR1 MDHEN and CDR2 SYDVKM. The CDR3 extends over 13 amino acids. DNA of the CDR3: TGTGCCAGCAGTTTCAGGGGTAGTCAGCCCCAGCATTTT. Protein: CASSFRGSQPQHF.

The V and J genes are TRBV11-3 and TRBJ2-7, with D possibly being TRBD2 (5 bases). Germline lookup yields CDR1 SGHNT and CDR2 YENEEA. The CDR3 length is 13 residues. V lost 5 bases and J 4 bases, leaving 12 bases between the germline ends. CDR3 sequence: CASSPSRTYEQYF. CDR3 bases: TGTGCCAGCAGCCCAAGTCGGACTTACGAGCAGTACTTC.

The sample holds a few counts of this clone. The rearrangement links TRBV6-1 to TRBJ2-1; 8 bases align to TRBD1. Germline lookup yields CDR1 MNHNS and CDR2 SASEGT. The J segment lost 9 bases and the V segment lost 0 bases, leaving 10 bases of the junction unmatched. This CDR3 has 16 amino acids. The CDR3 coding sequence is TGTGCCAGCAGTGAAGCTCCCGGGACAGGATCGACTGAGCAGTTCTTC. This sequence encodes CASSEAPGTGSTEQFF.

The J gene is TRBJ2-1, the V gene TRBV12-3 or TRBV12-4; D is unresolved. The CDR3 is 11 residues long. V was clipped by 2 bases and J by 7 bases, with 3 bases between them. Here the CDR3 DNA reads TGTGCCAGCAGTTTAATTAATGAGCAGTTCTTC. It is translated as CASSLINEQFF.

The V gene is TRBV4-1, the J gene TRBJ1-2; TRBD1 matches at 7 bases. From germline, CDR1 is MGHRA and CDR2 YSYEKL. J was trimmed by 8 bases and V by 4 bases; bases with no gene match: 19. The CDR3 is 17 residues long. CDR3 nucleotides: TGCGCCAGCAGCCCTCATGCCGGGACAGCCCCCATATGCGGCTACACCTTC. It encodes CASSPHAGTAPICGYTF.

Details on this clone: Different DNA sequences within this sample yield the same CDR3. The chain recombines TRBV5-4 with TRBJ1-6; D gene unclear. The CDR3 has 13 amino acids. V shed 2 bases and J shed 7 bases, with 7 bases lying between them. Germline values: CDR1 SGHNT, CDR2 YYREEE (reference sequence). The CDR3 loop reads CASSLDGNSPLHF. The CDR3 DNA reads as TGTGCCAGCAGCTTAGACGGGAATTCACCCCTCCACTTT.

This rearrangement joins TRBV5-1 to TRBJ1-6; D is uncertain. Trimming pared 4 bases from V and 13 bases from J, leaving 15 bases between. The germline V gene encodes CDR1 SGHRS and CDR2 YFSETQ. This CDR3 has 13 amino acids. For the CDR3, the DNA is TGCGCCAGCAGCCCCGATGAGGATGGGCCCCTCCACTTT. This gives the protein CASSPDEDGPLHF.

V and J are TRBV27 and TRBJ2-3, with D tentatively TRBD1 or TRBD2 (6 bases each). Germline assignment: CDR1 MNHEY and CDR2 SMNVEV (reference sequence). The CDR3 totals 18 residues. V gave up 2 bases and J gave up 3 bases, with 21 bases separating them. The CDR3 DNA reads TGTGCCAGCAGTTTAATGTCAGGGTGGGGGGCGCGGACAGATACGCAGTATTTT. This codes for CASSLMSGWGARTDTQYF.

This clone showed up just once. The chain links TRBV5-1 to TRBJ2-3, with D perhaps assigned TRBD1 or TRBD2 (6 bases each). The germline V gene encodes CDR1 SGHRS and CDR2 YFSETQ. The CDR3 consists of 17 residues. V lost 0 bases, J lost 5 bases, and 19 bases lay in between. CDR3 sequence reads: CASSLALGSGAGDTQYF. Written as DNA, the CDR3 is TGCGCCAGCAGCTTGGCTTTGGGATCGGGGGCCGGAGATACGCAGTATTTT.

The chain joins TRBV14 to TRBJ2-7, with D possibly being TRBD1 or TRBD2 (6 bases each). CDR3 length equals 17 residues. Germline V lookup: CDR1 SGHDN, CDR2 FVKESK. V lost 2 bases, J lost 1 base, and 18 bases lay in between. The CDR3 nucleotides are TGTGCCAGCAGCCAACCGGTTGGGAGGCAGGGGTCCTACGAGCAGTACTTC. Translated: CASSQPVGRQGSYEQYF.

A note on this clone: Additional DNA sequences in this sample encode the identical CDR3. The chain has TRBV7-9 and TRBJ1-1; 9 bases line up with TRBD1. The CDR3 covers 14 residues. Germline assignment: CDR1 SEHNR and CDR2 FQNEAQ (reference sequence). Trimming removed 5 bases from V and 4 bases from J; junction bases left unmatched: 5. The CDR3 loop reads CASSPDRGGTEAFF. For the CDR3, the DNA is TGTGCCAGCAGCCCCGACAGGGGGGGCACTGAAGCTTTCTTT.

The chain uses TRBV3-1 (or the pseudogene TRBV3-2) and TRBJ1-6; no firm D call. This CDR3 contains 16 residues. Germline V lookup: CDR1 LGHDT, CDR2 YNNKEL (reference sequence). V lost 1 base to trimming and J lost 7 bases, with 14 bases between them. CDR3 sequence reads: CASSQGGGSRNSPLHF. The CDR3, as DNA: TGTGCCAGCAGCCAAGGGGGAGGGAGTAGAAATTCACCCCTCCACTTT.

The chain is built from TRBV12-3 or TRBV12-4 and TRBJ2-7; tentatively, D is TRBD2 (5 bases). Trimming pared 7 bases from V and 4 bases from J, leaving 14 bases between. The CDR3 runs to 13 residues. The CDR3: CASNPGLEYEQYF. In DNA form, the CDR3 reads TGTGCCAGCAATCCGGGGTTGGAATACGAGCAGTACTTC.

The chain couples TRBV6-4 to TRBJ2-1; 11 positions agree with TRBD2. Germline V lookup: CDR1 MRHNA, CDR2 SNTAGT. This CDR3 has 16 residues. J lost 3 bases, V lost 0 bases, and 1 base had no gene match. CDR3 loop: CASSDSTSGDYNEQFF. The DNA of the CDR3 is TGTGCCAGCAGTGACTCGACTAGCGGGGACTACAATGAGCAGTTCTTC.

The V call is TRBV7-9, the J call TRBJ2-7; D might be TRBD1 or TRBD2, each matching 5 bases. V lost 8 bases to trimming and J lost 1 base, with 9 bases between them. The CDR3 runs to 12 residues. Germline V CDR1 and CDR2: SEHNR, FQNEAQ (reference sequence). In DNA form, the CDR3 reads TGTGCCAGCGGGGACGGATCCTACGAGCAGTACTTC. It codes for CASGDGSYEQYF.

This sequence joins TRBV3-1 (or the pseudogene TRBV3-2) and TRBJ1-5, with D hard to call. Germline V gene sequence: CDR1 LGHDT, CDR2 YNNKEL (reference sequence). V was clipped by 4 bases and J by 5 bases, with 18 bases between them. CDR3 length: 16 residues. CDR3 in DNA: TGTGCCAGCAGCCTTCCAAGCCGGGTTTTAGATCAGCCCCAGCATTTT. Translation gives CASSLPSRVLDQPQHF.

The chain recombines TRBV6-6 with TRBJ1-4; 8 nucleotides line up with TRBD1. CDR1 is MNHNY and CDR2 is SVGAGI in the germline V gene (reference sequence). Trimming took 5 bases from V and 14 from J; bases not matched to a gene: 4. The CDR3 is 11 amino acids. CDR3 DNA: TGTGCCAGCAGTACAGGGGGAGGGCTGTTTTTT. The encoded protein is CASSTGGGLFF.

This clone is a singleton in its sample. This chain links TRBV18 with TRBJ2-1; D may be TRBD1 (8 bases). The CDR3 has 13 residues. Trimming pared 5 bases from V and 9 bases from J, leaving 14 bases between. Per the germline V gene, CDR1 is KGHSH and CDR2 is LQKENI. CDR3 nucleotide sequence: TGTGCCAGCTCATCGGACAGGGAGGGTGAGCAGTTCTTC. It specifies CASSSDREGEQFF.

The rearrangement uses TRBV7-6 and TRBJ2-1, with D possibly TRBD2 on 7 matching bases. The length of the CDR3 is 14 residues. Per germline, CDR1 SGHVS and CDR2 FNYEAQ. Trimming removed 8 bases at V and 5 bases at J, with 16 bases between. The CDR3 bases are TGTGCCAGCCGATTAGGGGGGGTCAACAATGAGCAGTTCTTC. It specifies CASRLGGVNNEQFF.